This TCR beta chain was sequenced for a study of blood T cells in healthy people across ages. Germline lookup yields CDR1 MGHRA and CDR2 YSYEKL. Trimming pared 2 bases from V and 2 bases from J, leaving 6 bases between. This CDR3 is built from 14 residues. Together with a sample-barcoded 5' primer, a J-beta primer mix was included in a second PCR lasting about 7 to 11 cycles. TCRdb reanalysed the 5' RACE reads using MiXCR and keeps one entry per CDR3 protein. The sample includes about 930,000 distinct CDR3 sequences, about 29% of them seen just once. These data also formed part of another study, on T cells of mothers and their children.

The chain joins TRBV4-1 to TRBJ2-2; no definite D call. This clonotype originated in a woman in her thirties or forties in good health. The material sequenced was blood. The CDR3 is CASSQNPNTGELFF. CDR3 DNA sequence: TGCGCCAGCAGCCAAAATCCCAACACCGGGGAGCTGTTTTTT.